One and the same sample provided the 32 T cell receptor beta chains below, sequenced in a study of molecular identifiers for immune sequencing clone quantification. MiXCR, run by TCRdb on the PCR reads, gives a single entry per CDR3 protein. The sample carries about 510,000 distinct CDR3 sequences, around 25% recorded once. Sequencing was done on a sample of naive CD8+ T cells from blood, with Jurkat cell RNA spiked in. Documented subset: FACS-sorted CD8+CD4-CCR7+CD45RA+ naive T cells. The receptors shown here come from a human donor in good health. Some libraries in this study had Jurkat cell RNA spiked in.

The chain carries TRBV7-9 and TRBJ2-3, with D tentatively TRBD2 (5 bases). The CDR3 is made up of 14 amino acids. The germline gives CDR1 SEHNR, CDR2 FQNEAQ (reference sequence). Trimming took 5 bases from V and 5 from J, leaving 14 bases between them. The CDR3 bases are TGTGCCAGCAGCCAAGCGGTGGCTGGAGATACGCAGTATTTT. This translates into CASSQAVAGDTQYF.

The genes are TRBV18 and TRBJ2-1; 8 bases are shared with TRBD2. V lost 6 bases to trimming and J lost 7 bases; unmatched junction nucleotides: 8. The CDR3 is 14 residues long. Germline V lookup: CDR1 KGHSH, CDR2 LQKENI. The chain's CDR3 is CASSPGGYQNEQFF. CDR3 bases: TGTGCCAGCTCCCCGGGGGGGTACCAGAATGAGCAGTTCTTC.

There are a few counts of this clonotype. The V and J genes are TRBV28 and TRBJ2-7; D unclear. CDR1 is MDHEN and CDR2 is SYDVKM in the germline V gene. The CDR3 totals 11 residues. V dropped 2 bases and J dropped 4 bases, with 3 bases sitting between them. In DNA, the CDR3 is TGTGCCAGCAGTTTAATGTACGAGCAGTACTTC. Its protein product is CASSLMYEQYF. The variable domain in full, completed from reference TRBV28 and TRBJ2-7, reads DVKVTQSSRYLVKRTGEKVFLECVQDMDHENMFWYRQDPGLGLRLIYFSYDVKMKEKGDIPEGYSVSREKKERFSLILESASTNQTSMYLCASSLMYEQYFGPGTRLTVT.

This sequence joins TRBV4-3 and TRBJ2-7; D remains ambiguous. The CDR3 has 15 amino acids. V was clipped by 3 bases and J by 0 bases, with 12 bases between them. The V gene's germline CDR1 is LGHNA and CDR2 YSLEER. In DNA, the CDR3 is TGCGCCAGCAGCCAGACCTTTCCGAGCTCCTACGAGCAGTACTTC. This translates into CASSQTFPSSYEQYF.

The V gene is TRBV29-1, the J gene TRBJ2-7, with TRBD1 matching 8 bases. The germline CDR1 and CDR2 sequences are SQVTM and ANQGSEA. The CDR3 length is 14 residues. Unmatched junction bases numbered 8, after V lost 1 base and J lost 6 bases. The CDR3 coding sequence is TGCAGCGTTGAAGCACAGGGGGACGGGCTCGAGCAGTACTTC. Its translation: CSVEAQGDGLEQYF.

Comment on this clonotype: This may stem from a read error, because a much larger clone lies one nucleotide away. This chain joins TRBV14 and TRBJ1-3; 12 nucleotides line up with TRBD1. Germline CDR1 and CDR2: SGHDN and FVKESK. The CDR3 runs 17 residues. As DNA, the CDR3 is TGTGCCAGCAGCCAACCGGGACAGGGGGCTTCTGGAACCACCATATATTTT. Its translation is CASSQPGQGASGTTIYF.

The CDR3 is CASSSYTYSYNEQFF. CDR3 nucleotides: TGTGCCAGCAGCTCCTATACTTACTCCTACAATGAGCAGTTCTTC. The chain has TRBV13 and TRBJ2-1; D is ambiguous. The CDR3 extends over 15 amino acids. CDR1 and CDR2 (germline): PRHDT, FYEKMQ (reference sequence). Between the trimmed V and J ends, which lost 4 bases and 0 bases, there was a span of 10 bases.

Note on this clonotype: A read error is possible here, since a much larger clone lies one base away. In this CDR3 the conserved last residue, phenylalanine or tryptophan, is missing, so a read error is likely. This chain links TRBV7-6 with TRBJ2-2, with unresolved D. Trimming shortened V by 5 bases and J by 7 bases, and 11 bases separated the two germline ends. The CDR3 is made up of 13 amino acids. The germline V gene encodes CDR1 SGHVS and CDR2 FNYEAQ. In nucleotides, the CDR3 is TGTGCCAGCAGCCCCAATGCGGTCGGGGAGCTGTTTTCT. This sequence encodes CASSPNAVGELFS.

The chain combines TRBV13 with TRBJ2-5; 8 nucleotides line up with TRBD2. The V gene end was trimmed by 3 bases and the J gene end by 2 bases; junction bases not matched to a gene: 11. The CDR3 is made up of 17 amino acids. In germline, CDR1 is PRHDT, CDR2 FYEKMQ (reference sequence). The CDR3 nucleotides are TGTGCCAGCAGCTTCGGCGGGACTAGTTTCGTTCAAGAGACCCAGTACTTC. Translation: CASSFGGTSFVQETQYF.

This clonotype was found a few times. The rearrangement uses TRBV30 and TRBJ2-1; the D is unclear. CDR3 size: 12 residues. Trimming pared 0 bases from V and 7 bases from J, leaving 7 bases between. Germline assignment: CDR1 GTSNPN and CDR2 SVGIG (reference sequence). The CDR3 sequence: CAWSVVVNEQFF. As DNA, the CDR3 is TGTGCCTGGAGTGTAGTAGTGAATGAGCAGTTCTTC.

V and J are TRBV4-3 and TRBJ2-7, with D unresolved. This CDR3 has 15 amino acids. Trimming stripped 0 bases from V and 6 bases from J, with 15 bases between. CDR1 LGHNA and CDR2 YSLEER come from the germline V gene. The CDR3 nucleotides read TGCGCCAGCAGCCAAGATCAGGCATTACTTTTCGAGCAGTACTTC. Residues: CASSQDQALLFEQYF.

Regarding this clonotype: A much larger clone lies a single base off, so this may be a read error. The rearrangement links TRBV9 to TRBJ2-7, with no clear D. This CDR3 has 11 amino acids. Trimming stripped 3 bases from V and 6 bases from J, with 7 bases between. CDR1 and CDR2 (germline): SGDLS, YYNGEE. The CDR3 reads CASSADAEQYF. DNA of the CDR3: TGTGCCAGCAGCGCGGATGCCGAGCAGTACTTC.

This clonotype was counted many times. This chain joins TRBV7-9 and TRBJ1-1; D gene unclear. Trimming removed 4 bases from V and 1 base from J, with 7 bases in between. The CDR3 consists of 13 residues. Germline-derived CDR1 and CDR2 are SEHNR and FQNEAQ (reference sequence). The CDR3 reads CASSYPENTEAFF. The DNA of the CDR3 is TGTGCCAGCAGCTATCCAGAGAACACTGAAGCTTTCTTT.

This clonotype was counted a few times. This chain joins TRBV6-4 and TRBJ1-2; weak D call: TRBD1 (5 bases). The germline V gene encodes CDR1 MRHNA and CDR2 SNTAGT. This CDR3 is 14 amino acids long. V shed 0 bases and J shed 4 bases, with 9 bases lying between them. CDR3 bases: TGTGCCAGCAGTGACTCGCCAGGGACCTATGGCTACACCTTC. It codes for CASSDSPGTYGYTF.

This clonotype was observed many times. The genes are TRBV27 and TRBJ1-6, with unresolved D. Germline CDR1 reads MNHEY; CDR2 reads SMNVEV (reference sequence). This CDR3 is 11 amino acids long. V lost 10 bases and J 9 bases, leaving 10 bases between the germline ends. The CDR3: CATGLVSPLHF. Written as DNA, the CDR3 is TGTGCCACAGGACTGGTTTCACCCCTCCACTTT.

There are a few counts of this clonotype. This chain joins TRBV20-1 and TRBJ2-7; D not resolved. This CDR3 is built from 15 residues. V gave up 1 base and J gave up 0 bases, with 13 bases separating them. The germline V gene encodes CDR1 DFQATT and CDR2 SNEGSKA (reference sequence). CDR3 DNA: TGCAGTGCTAGAGGTGGCAGCACCAGCTCCTACGAGCAGTACTTC. Encoded protein: CSARGGSTSSYEQYF.

To note about this clonotype: This may stem from a read error, because a much larger clone lies one nucleotide away. The V gene is TRBV29-1, the J gene TRBJ2-5; D is undetermined. The CDR3 has 15 amino acids. Trimming took off 4 bases at V and 4 bases at J, with 19 bases between the two ends. Germline V gene lookup returns CDR1 SQVTM and CDR2 ANQGSEA. The CDR3 DNA sequence: TGCAGCGTTGTATTCATGCTGGGGAACCGAGAGACCCAGTACTTC. Protein sequence: CSVVFMLGNRETQYF.

V usage is TRBV24-1 and J usage is TRBJ2-6; TRBD1 or TRBD2 may be the D gene (5 bases each). Deletions cut 3 bases from V and 0 bases from J, with 8 bases between. CDR3 size: 16 residues. CDR1 is KGHDR and CDR2 is SFDVKD in the germline V gene. The CDR3 bases are TGTGCCACCAGTGATGGGACCTACTCTGGGGCCAACGTCCTGACTTTC. Its protein is CATSDGTYSGANVLTF.

The chain has TRBV20-1 and TRBJ1-4; D perhaps matches TRBD1 (6 bases). This CDR3 has 14 amino acids. Trimming shortened V by 1 base and J by 10 bases, and 16 bases separated the two germline ends. Looked up from germline, CDR1 is DFQATT and CDR2 is SNEGSKA (reference sequence). CDR3 coding DNA: TGCAGTGCTAGAGTCGCACAGGGTGATGGAAAACTGTTTTTT. Protein: CSARVAQGDGKLFF.

This clonotype was observed at least ten times. This chain links TRBV7-9 with TRBJ2-3, with 8 bases identical to TRBD1. Trimming removed 1 base from V and 4 bases from J; junction bases left unmatched: 4. This CDR3 has 15 amino acids. CDR1 is SEHNR and CDR2 is FQNEAQ in the germline V gene (reference sequence). CDR3: CASSLGDRGADTQYF. CDR3 bases: TGTGCCAGCAGCTTAGGAGACAGGGGTGCAGATACGCAGTATTTT.

The table lists this clonotype with many counts. The junction differs from germline at one of its ends, possibly a read error. This chain links TRBV19 with TRBJ2-7; no reliable D call. The CDR3 totals 13 residues. CDR1 and CDR2 (germline): LNHDA, SQIVND (reference sequence). The CDR3 DNA follows: TGCGCCAGCAGCATTGGAAGTGCCTACGAGCAGTACTTC. Translating it yields CASSIGSAYEQYF.

This clonotype has at least ten counts. The chain carries TRBV2 and TRBJ1-1; TRBD1 matches 8 bases. From germline, CDR1 is SNHLY and CDR2 FYNNEI. The CDR3 covers 14 residues. J lost 4 bases, V lost 7 bases, and 8 bases had no gene match. CDR3 loop: CASKDRGMFTEAFF. CDR3 coding DNA: TGTGCCAGCAAAGACAGGGGAATGTTCACTGAAGCTTTCTTT.

This clonotype showed up just a few times. This chain joins TRBV6-5 and TRBJ2-1; D unresolved. This CDR3 comprises 14 residues. Germline CDR1 MNHEY, CDR2 SVGAGI. V gave up 5 bases and J gave up 4 bases, with 12 bases separating them. The CDR3 coding sequence is TGTGCCAGCAGTAGGGCCCAGCTGTACAATGAGCAGTTCTTC. This translates into CASSRAQLYNEQFF.

There are a few counts of this clonotype. The chain carries TRBV7-9 and TRBJ2-2; no definite D call. Trimming removed 3 bases at V and 1 base at J, with 12 bases between. This CDR3 has 16 amino acids. Per the germline V gene, CDR1 is SEHNR and CDR2 is FQNEAQ (reference sequence). CDR3 DNA sequence: TGTGCCAGCAGCTTCTTAATCCCAGGGAACACCGGGGAGCTGTTTTTT. Amino acid sequence: CASSFLIPGNTGELFF.

This clonotype was seen ten or more times. This chain joins TRBV20-1 and TRBJ2-7; maybe TRBD2 (6 bases). V was shortened by 0 bases and J by 3 bases, with 12 bases between the two germline ends. This CDR3 region has 14 residues. Germline V gene data show CDR1 as DFQATT and CDR2 as SNEGSKA (reference sequence). Here the CDR3 DNA reads TGCAGTGCTAGAGATTATCAGACTAGCTACGAGCAGTACTTC. It yields the protein CSARDYQTSYEQYF.

The chain has TRBV13 and TRBJ2-7; the D gene is possibly TRBD2 (7 bases). Germline values: CDR1 PRHDT, CDR2 FYEKMQ (reference sequence). V was trimmed by 3 bases and J by 6 bases, leaving 15 bases between them. The CDR3 has 14 amino acids. The CDR3 sequence: CASSFEGGAPEQYF. The CDR3 coding sequence is TGTGCCAGCAGCTTCGAAGGGGGGGCCCCCGAGCAGTACTTC. The full variable domain, rest sourced from reference TRBV13 and TRBJ2-7, is AAGVIQSPRHLIKEKRETATLKCYPIPRHDTVYWYQQGPGQDPQFLISFYEKMQSDKGSIPDRFSAQQFSDYHSELNMSSLELGDSALYFCASSFEGGAPEQYFGPGTRLTVT.

The chain carries TRBV4-1 and TRBJ1-3; perhaps TRBD1 as D (5 bases). The V end was cut by 0 bases, the J end by 7 bases, with 19 bases between. The CDR3 is 17 amino acids. Germline V lookup: CDR1 MGHRA, CDR2 YSYEKL. The CDR3 spells CASSQDHGRGRWNTIYF. The CDR3 DNA sequence: TGCGCCAGCAGCCAAGACCACGGGAGGGGCCGGTGGAACACCATATATTTT.

This clonotype has a count of ten or more. The chain combines TRBV30 with TRBJ2-5; D is unresolved. The germline V gene has CDR1 GTSNPN and CDR2 SVGIG (reference sequence). The CDR3 contains 14 residues. The V end was cut by 3 bases, the J end by 2 bases, with 13 bases between. CDR3 sequence: CAWSFDTAQETQYF. The DNA for the CDR3 is TGTGCCTGGAGCTTTGACACCGCGCAAGAGACCCAGTACTTC.

The gene calls are TRBV13 and TRBJ2-7; D remains ambiguous. From germline, CDR1 is PRHDT and CDR2 FYEKMQ (reference sequence). This CDR3 has 15 residues. Trimming took off 5 bases at V and 0 bases at J, with 14 bases between the two ends. CDR3 region: CASSHWGSSSYEQYF. The DNA of the CDR3 is TGTGCCAGCAGCCACTGGGGTTCGAGCTCCTACGAGCAGTACTTC.

Only one count was recorded for this clonotype. The chain joins TRBV4-3 to TRBJ2-7; D tentatively reads TRBD1 or TRBD2 (5 bases each). Germline V gives CDR1 LGHNA, CDR2 YSLEER. The CDR3 is 16 residues long. V lost 4 bases and J lost 9, with 25 bases in between. CDR3 sequence reads: CASSPSTASPPGGQYF. The DNA for the CDR3 is TGCGCCAGCAGCCCATCGACGGCGTCGCCCCCTGGGGGGCAGTACTTC.

V and J are TRBV10-3 and TRBJ2-1; D ambiguous. CDR1 is ENHRY and CDR2 is SYGVKD in the germline V gene. The CDR3 runs 14 residues. The V end was cut by 0 bases, the J end by 8 bases, with 11 bases between. The CDR3 is CAISESKAVDEQFF. The CDR3 nucleotides are TGTGCCATCAGTGAGTCGAAGGCAGTCGATGAGCAGTTCTTC.

This sequence joins TRBV7-9 and TRBJ2-7; maybe TRBD2 (7 bases). Germline V gene data show CDR1 as SEHNR and CDR2 as FQNEAQ (reference sequence). The CDR3 has 13 amino acids. The CDR3 bases are TGTGCGGCTGGAGGGGGGGGCCCCTACGAGCAGTACTTC. It is translated as CAAGGGGPYEQYF.